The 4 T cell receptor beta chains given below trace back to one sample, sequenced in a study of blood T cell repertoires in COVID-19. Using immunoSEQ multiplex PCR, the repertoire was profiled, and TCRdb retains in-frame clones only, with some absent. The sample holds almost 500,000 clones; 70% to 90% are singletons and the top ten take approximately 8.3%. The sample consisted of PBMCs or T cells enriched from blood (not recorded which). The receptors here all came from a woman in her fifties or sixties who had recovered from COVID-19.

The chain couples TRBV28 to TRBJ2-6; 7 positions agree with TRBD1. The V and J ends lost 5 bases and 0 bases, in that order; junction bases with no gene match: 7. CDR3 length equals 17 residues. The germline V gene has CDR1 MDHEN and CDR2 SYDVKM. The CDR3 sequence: CASSPRQGSSGANVLTF. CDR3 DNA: TGTGCCAGCAGTCCAAGACAGGGTAGCTCTGGGGCCAACGTCCTGACTTTC.

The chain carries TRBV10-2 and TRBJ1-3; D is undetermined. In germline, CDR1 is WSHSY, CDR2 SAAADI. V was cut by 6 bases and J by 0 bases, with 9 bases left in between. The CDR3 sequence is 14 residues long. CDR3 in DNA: TGCGCCAGCAGAGCGACCCGCTCTGGAAACACCATATATTTT. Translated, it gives CASRATRSGNTIYF.

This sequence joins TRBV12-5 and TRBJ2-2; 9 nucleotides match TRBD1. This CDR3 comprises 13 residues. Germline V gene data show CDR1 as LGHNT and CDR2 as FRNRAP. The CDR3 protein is CGTGGPNTGELFF. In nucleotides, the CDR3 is TGTGGCACAGGGGGCCCGAACACCGGGGAGCTGTTTTTT.

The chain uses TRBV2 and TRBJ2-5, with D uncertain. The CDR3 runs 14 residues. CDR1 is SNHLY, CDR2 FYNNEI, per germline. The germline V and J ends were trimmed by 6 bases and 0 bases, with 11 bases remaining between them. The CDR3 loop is CASSSQLYQETQYF. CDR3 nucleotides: TGTGCCAGCAGCTCCCAACTATACCAAGAGACCCAGTACTTC.